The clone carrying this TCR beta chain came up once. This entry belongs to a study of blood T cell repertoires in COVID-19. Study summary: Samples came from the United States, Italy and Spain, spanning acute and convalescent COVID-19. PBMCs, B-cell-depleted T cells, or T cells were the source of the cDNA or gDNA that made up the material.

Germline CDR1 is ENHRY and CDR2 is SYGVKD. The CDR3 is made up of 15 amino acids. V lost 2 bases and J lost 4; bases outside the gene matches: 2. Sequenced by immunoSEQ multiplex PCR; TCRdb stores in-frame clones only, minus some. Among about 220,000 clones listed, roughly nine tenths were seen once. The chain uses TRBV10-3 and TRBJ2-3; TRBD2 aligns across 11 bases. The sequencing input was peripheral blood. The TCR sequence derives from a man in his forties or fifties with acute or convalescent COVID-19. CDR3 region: CAISEGSGGADTQYF. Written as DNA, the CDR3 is TGTGCCATCAGTGAGGGTAGCGGGGGGGCAGATACGCAGTATTTT.